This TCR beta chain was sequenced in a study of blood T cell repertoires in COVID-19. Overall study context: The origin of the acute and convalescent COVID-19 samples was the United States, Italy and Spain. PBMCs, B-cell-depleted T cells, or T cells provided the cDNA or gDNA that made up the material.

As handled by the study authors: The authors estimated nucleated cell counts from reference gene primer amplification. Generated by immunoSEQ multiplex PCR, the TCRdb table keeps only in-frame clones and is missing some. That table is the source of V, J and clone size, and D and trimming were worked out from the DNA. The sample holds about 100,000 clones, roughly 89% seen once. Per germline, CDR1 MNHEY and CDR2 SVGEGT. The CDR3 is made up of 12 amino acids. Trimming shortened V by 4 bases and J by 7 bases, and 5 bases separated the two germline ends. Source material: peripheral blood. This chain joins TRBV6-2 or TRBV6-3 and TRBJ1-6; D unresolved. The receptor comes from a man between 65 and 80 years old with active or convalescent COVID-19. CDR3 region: CASSFQNSPLHF. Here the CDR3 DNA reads TGTGCCAGCAGTTTCCAGAATTCACCCCTCCACTTT.